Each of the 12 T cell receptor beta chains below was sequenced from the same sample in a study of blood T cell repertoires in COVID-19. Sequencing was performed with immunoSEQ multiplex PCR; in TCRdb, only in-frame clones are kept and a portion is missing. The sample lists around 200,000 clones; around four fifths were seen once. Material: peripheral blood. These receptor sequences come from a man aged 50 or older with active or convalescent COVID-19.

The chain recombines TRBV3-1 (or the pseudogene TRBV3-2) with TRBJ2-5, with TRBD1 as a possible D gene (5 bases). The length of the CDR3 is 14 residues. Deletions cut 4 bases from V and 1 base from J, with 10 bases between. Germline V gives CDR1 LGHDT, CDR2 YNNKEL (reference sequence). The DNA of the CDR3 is TGTGCCAGCAGCCCAAGACAGACCCAAGAGACCCAGTACTTC. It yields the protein CASSPRQTQETQYF.

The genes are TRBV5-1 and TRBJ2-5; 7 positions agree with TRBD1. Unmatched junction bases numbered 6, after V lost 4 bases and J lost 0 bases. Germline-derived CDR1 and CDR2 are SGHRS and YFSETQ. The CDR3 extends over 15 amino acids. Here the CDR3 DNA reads TGCGCCAGCAGCATCGGGACAGATCACCAAGAGACCCAGTACTTC. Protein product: CASSIGTDHQETQYF.

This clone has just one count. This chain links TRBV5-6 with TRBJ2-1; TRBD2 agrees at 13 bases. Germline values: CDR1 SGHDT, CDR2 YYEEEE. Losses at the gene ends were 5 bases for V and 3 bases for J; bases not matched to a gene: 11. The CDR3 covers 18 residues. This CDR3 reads CASSSGLAGAFDYNEQFF. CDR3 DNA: TGTGCCAGCAGTTCCGGACTAGCGGGGGCCTTCGACTACAATGAGCAGTTCTTC. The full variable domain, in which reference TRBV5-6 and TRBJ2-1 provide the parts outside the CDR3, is DAGVTQSPTHLIKTRGQQVTLRCSPKSGHDTVSWYQQALGQGPQFIFQYYEEEERQRGNFPDRFSGHQFPNYSSELNVNALLLGDSALYLCASSSGLAGAFDYNEQFFGPGTRLTVL.

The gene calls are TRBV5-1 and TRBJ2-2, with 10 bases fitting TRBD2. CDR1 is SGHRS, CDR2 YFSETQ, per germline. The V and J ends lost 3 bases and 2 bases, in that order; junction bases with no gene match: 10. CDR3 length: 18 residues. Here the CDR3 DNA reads TGCGCCAGCAGCTCCGCTCCTAGCGGGGGCTTTAACACCGGGGAGCTGTTTTTT. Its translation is CASSSAPSGGFNTGELFF.

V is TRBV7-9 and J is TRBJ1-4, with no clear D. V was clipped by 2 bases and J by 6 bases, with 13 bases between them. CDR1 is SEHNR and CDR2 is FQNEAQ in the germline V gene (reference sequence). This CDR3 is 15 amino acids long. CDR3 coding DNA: TGTGCCAGCAGCTTAATCATGGCAGGATATGAAAAACTGTTTTTT. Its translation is CASSLIMAGYEKLFF.

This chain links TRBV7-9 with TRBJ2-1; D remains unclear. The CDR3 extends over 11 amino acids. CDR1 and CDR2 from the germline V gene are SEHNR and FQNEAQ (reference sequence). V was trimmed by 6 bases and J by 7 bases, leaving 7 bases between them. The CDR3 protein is CASRGTNEQFF. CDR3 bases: TGTGCCAGCAGGGGCACGAATGAGCAGTTCTTC.

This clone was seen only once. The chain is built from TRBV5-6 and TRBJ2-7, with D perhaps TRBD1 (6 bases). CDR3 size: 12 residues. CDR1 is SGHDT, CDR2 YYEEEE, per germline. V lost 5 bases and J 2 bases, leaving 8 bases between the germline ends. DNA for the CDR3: TGTGCCAGCAGTAAGGGGGCCTACGAGCAGTACTTC. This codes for CASSKGAYEQYF.

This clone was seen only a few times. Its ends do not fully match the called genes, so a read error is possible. The CDR3 here is CAWRPRVAVWAHPNF. In DNA form, the CDR3 reads TGTGCCTGGAGGCCGCGGGTTGCCGTTTGGGCTCACCCCAACTTC. The chain combines TRBV30 with TRBJ2-7, with TRBD2 as a possible D gene (5 bases). The CDR3 spans 15 residues. The germline CDR1 and CDR2 sequences are GTSNPN and SVGIG (reference sequence).

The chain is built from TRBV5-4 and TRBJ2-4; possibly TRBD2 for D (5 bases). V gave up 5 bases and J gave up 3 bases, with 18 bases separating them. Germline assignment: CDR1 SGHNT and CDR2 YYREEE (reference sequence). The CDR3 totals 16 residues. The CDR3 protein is CASRSGRDIGKNIQYF. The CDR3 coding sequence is TGTGCCAGCAGAAGCGGAAGGGATATCGGCAAAAACATTCAGTACTTC.

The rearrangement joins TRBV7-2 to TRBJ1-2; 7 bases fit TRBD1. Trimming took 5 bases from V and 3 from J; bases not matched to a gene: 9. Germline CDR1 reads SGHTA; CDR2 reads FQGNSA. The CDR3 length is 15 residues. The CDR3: CASSRTGTADYGYTF. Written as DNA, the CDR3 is TGTGCCAGCAGCAGAACCGGGACAGCGGACTATGGCTACACCTTC.

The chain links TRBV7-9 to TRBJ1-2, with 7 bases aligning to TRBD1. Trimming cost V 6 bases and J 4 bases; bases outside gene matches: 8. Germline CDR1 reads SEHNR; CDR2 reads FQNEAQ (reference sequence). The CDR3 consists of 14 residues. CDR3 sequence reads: CASRPGTASYGYTF. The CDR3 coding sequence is TGTGCCAGCAGGCCCGGGACAGCCTCCTATGGCTACACCTTC.

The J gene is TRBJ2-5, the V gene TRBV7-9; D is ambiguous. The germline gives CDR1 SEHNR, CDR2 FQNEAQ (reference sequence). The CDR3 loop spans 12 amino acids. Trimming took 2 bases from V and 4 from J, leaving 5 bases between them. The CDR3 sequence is CASSLLRETQYF. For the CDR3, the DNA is TGTGCCAGCAGCTTACTCCGAGAGACCCAGTACTTC.